The clone carrying this T cell receptor (beta chain) appeared a few times. As yet, its antigen is unknown. cDNA was made from roughly 500 ng RNA using alpha and beta constant primers. Separate chain-specific third strand synthesis with multiplexing indices produced the alpha and beta libraries. In TCRdb, the 5' RACE reads were re-called with MiXCR into one record per CDR3 protein. The repertoire holds 3,500 to 4,500 distinct CDR3 sequences, roughly 8% seen once, with around 27% in the top ten. The source of the sample is a study of HIV-infected patients and healthy controls. Background on the study: About 70% of the sixteen became undetectable by the second bleed, and all after another year of therapy.

The study's findings and limits: The study did not determine the donors' HLA types. When repertoires were size-matched, rare events in HIV-infected data became overweighted. MAIT alpha-chain CDR3s were frequent in healthy controls, depleted in HIV+.

Whole blood was used without fractionation, so all unsorted peripheral T cells were included. Germline V gives CDR1 MGHDK, CDR2 SYGVNS. The CDR3 loop spans 15 amino acids. Trimming removed 3 bases at V and 9 bases at J, with 18 bases between. The gene calls are TRBV25-1 and TRBJ2-4; D remains ambiguous. The TCR originated in an adult with HIV infection. Material: blood, obtained before antiretroviral therapy. The CDR3 sequence is CASSEGFGSYTIQYF. In DNA, the CDR3 is TGTGCCAGCAGTGAGGGTTTTGGCAGTTACACCATTCAGTACTTC.